This T cell receptor beta chain was captured in a study of blood T cells in healthy people across ages. Overall study findings and caveats: Estimates of diversity drawn from one million T cells were considered underestimates.

The germline CDR1 and CDR2 sequences are MGHRA and YSYEKL. CDR3 size: 13 residues. V lost 2 bases, J lost 7 bases, and 12 bases lay in between. All donors came from Russia, were Caucasian and healthy, and spanned ages roughly 6 to 95. Each donor gave roughly 9.1 milliliters of peripheral blood. Isolation per sample recovered at least 7 million PBMCs. For the second PCR, which ran for 7 to 11 cycles, a sample-barcoded 5' primer and a J-beta primer mix were used. TCRdb reprocessed the 5' RACE reads with MiXCR, giving one entry per CDR3 protein. The sample contains around 750,000 distinct CDR3 sequences, 53% of which appear only once. As regards this clonotype: Its matching antigen is unknown.

The gene calls are TRBV4-1 and TRBJ2-7; D not certain. This clonotype was sampled from a man aged 80 or over in good health. Sequenced sample: blood. The CDR3 DNA is TGCGCCAGCAGCCAACCGAGGACCAGTGAGCAGTACTTC. The encoded protein is CASSQPRTSEQYF.